This is a list of T cell receptor beta chains from one sample in a study of regulatory T cells in long-lasting Graves disease. TCRdb analysed the multiplex PCR reads with MiXCR anew, one entry per CDR3 protein. This sample carries about 660,000 distinct CDR3 sequences, about 30% of them seen once, and the ten largest clones take roughly 41%. The source was peripheral blood mononuclear cells (PBMCs), collected when the disease was refractory, from a patient treated with antithyroid drugs. The receptors stem from a female donor with Graves disease. CDR3s include the opening cysteine and the closing phenylalanine or tryptophan. The D gene is left open where the match is weak. The size of a clone is reported for some rows only, either as once, few or many, or as a class for expanded clones.

D: .; size: few; V: TRBV12-3/TRBV12-4; J: TRBJ1-1; CDR3: CASRYSLNTEAFF; DNA: TGTGCCAGCAGGTACAGCCTGAACACTGAAGCTTTCTTT
D: .; size: .; V: TRBV30; J: TRBJ1-1; CDR3: CACPKLPKNTEAFF; DNA: TGTGCCTGTCCCAAACTCCCAAAGAACACTGAAGCTTTCTTT
D: TRBD1; size: few; V: TRBV30; J: TRBJ2-5; CDR3: CAWSQGSSGGGETQYF; DNA: TGTGCCTGGAGTCAGGGGTCGTCAGGGGGTGGGGAGACCCAGTACTTC
D: TRBD1; size: few; V: TRBV11-2; J: TRBJ1-2; CDR3: CASSLPARQGGVGYTF; DNA: TGTGCCAGCAGCCTCCCCGCCCGACAGGGTGGGGTTGGCTACACCTTC
D: .; size: few; V: TRBV12-3/TRBV12-4; J: TRBJ1-3; CDR3: CASSLALSGNTIYF; DNA: TGTGCCAGCAGTTTAGCCCTCTCTGGAAACACCATATATTTT
D: .; size: once; V: TRBV28; J: TRBJ1-2; CDR3: CAGSLDGYTF; DNA: TGTGCCGGCAGTCTCGATGGCTACACCTTC
D: TRBD1; size: .; V: TRBV10-3; J: TRBJ1-6; CDR3: CAISERGQGYSPLHF; DNA: TGTGCCATCAGTGAGAGGGGACAGGGGTATTCACCCCTCCACTTT
D: .; size: .; V: TRBV20-1; J: TRBJ1-5; CDR3: CSASQNSNQPQHF; DNA: TGCAGTGCTAGCCAGAATAGCAATCAGCCCCAGCATTTT
D: .; size: .; V: TRBV7-3; J: TRBJ1-3; CDR3: CASSLVRGSGNTIYF; DNA: TGTGCCAGCAGCTTAGTCAGGGGCTCTGGAAACACCATATATTTT
D: .; size: few; V: TRBV30; J: TRBJ2-6; CDR3: CAWSVRIISSGANVLTF; DNA: TGTGCCTGGAGTGTACGTATCATAAGCTCTGGGGCCAACGTCCTGACTTTC
D: .; size: few; V: TRBV30; J: TRBJ2-7; CDR3: CAWEHLREQYF; DNA: TGTGCCTGGGAACACCTACGGGAGCAGTACTTC
D: .; size: .; V: TRBV19; J: TRBJ1-5; CDR3: CASSVGRGQPQHF; DNA: TGTGCCAGTAGTGTAGGTCGGGGCCAGCCCCAGCATTTT
D: TRBD1; size: .; V: TRBV12-3/TRBV12-4; J: TRBJ2-6; CDR3: CANGQGNTGANVLTF; DNA: TGTGCCAACGGACAGGGAAATACTGGGGCCAACGTCCTGACTTTC
D: TRBD1; size: many; V: TRBV28; J: TRBJ1-1; CDR3: CASSPPGQANTEAFF; DNA: TGTGCCAGCAGCCCCCCCGGACAGGCGAACACTGAAGCTTTCTTT
D: .; size: .; V: TRBV19; J: TRBJ1-2; CDR3: CASSIGTLRGYTF; DNA: TGTGCCAGTAGTATCGGAACGCTGAGGGGCTACACCTTC
D: TRBD1; size: .; V: TRBV28; J: TRBJ1-2; CDR3: CASRIAGGYGYTF; DNA: TGTGCCAGCCGAATCGCAGGGGGCTATGGCTACACCTTC
D: .; size: few; V: TRBV29-1; J: TRBJ2-7; CDR3: CSVEVGGTSYEQYF; DNA: TGCAGCGTTGAGGTGGGTGGGACGTCCTACGAGCAGTACTTC
D: .; size: .; V: TRBV7-9; J: TRBJ1-3; CDR3: CASSPPGTSGNTIYF; DNA: TGTGCCAGCAGCCCGCCCGGGACCTCTGGAAACACCATATATTTT
D: TRBD1; size: many; V: TRBV12-3/TRBV12-4; J: TRBJ1-4; CDR3: CASSFRQGGVEKLFF; DNA: TGTGCCAGCAGTTTCAGACAGGGTGGTGTTGAAAAACTGTTTTTT
D: TRBD1; size: few; V: TRBV24-1; J: TRBJ1-5; CDR3: CATSERAQGARYQPQHF; DNA: TGTGCCACCAGTGAGCGTGCGCAGGGGGCACGTTATCAGCCCCAGCATTTT
D: TRBD1; size: .; V: TRBV25-1; J: TRBJ1-4; CDR3: CASSAQGGLGEKLFF; DNA: TGTGCCAGCAGTGCCCAGGGGGGGCTGGGTGAAAAACTGTTTTTT
D: .; size: few; V: TRBV28; J: TRBJ1-1; CDR3: CASYLRYEAFF; DNA: TGTGCCAGCTACCTCCGGTATGAAGCTTTCTTT
D: TRBD1; size: many; V: TRBV6-2/TRBV6-3; J: TRBJ2-7; CDR3: CASSYGQGANEQYF; DNA: TGTGCCAGCAGTTACGGACAGGGGGCCAACGAGCAGTACTTC
D: TRBD2; size: .; V: TRBV6-1; J: TRBJ2-1; CDR3: CASRANLAGGPGPYNEQFF; DNA: TGTGCCAGCAGGGCCAATCTAGCGGGAGGGCCGGGGCCCTACAATGAGCAGTTCTTC
D: .; size: .; V: TRBV6-1; J: TRBJ1-1; CDR3: CASSPDGQGLTEAFF; DNA: TGTGCCAGCAGCCCCGACGGGCAGGGGCTCACTGAAGCTTTCTTT
D: .; size: .; V: TRBV18; J: TRBJ1-4; CDR3: CASSTAGGNEKLFF; DNA: TGTGCCAGCTCAACGGCTGGGGGCAACGAAAAACTGTTTTTT
D: .; size: few; V: TRBV5-6; J: TRBJ1-2; CDR3: CASSIPTPTNYGYTF; DNA: TGTGCCAGCAGCATCCCGACACCAACCAACTATGGCTACACCTTC
D: .; size: many; V: TRBV28; J: TRBJ1-1; CDR3: CASSSNRIVGPRNTEAFF; DNA: TGTGCCAGCAGTTCTAACCGGATAGTGGGACCCAGGAACACTGAAGCTTTCTTT
D: .; size: .; V: TRBV20-1; J: TRBJ1-2; CDR3: CSARPGVLYGYTF; DNA: TGCAGTGCTAGGCCGGGAGTCCTATATGGCTACACCTTC
D: .; size: .; V: TRBV12-3/TRBV12-4; J: TRBJ1-5; CDR3: CASSIDRPDQPQHF; DNA: TGTGCCAGCAGTATCGACAGACCCGATCAGCCCCAGCATTTT
D: .; size: .; V: TRBV7-6; J: TRBJ2-7; CDR3: CASRSWGHLYEQYF; DNA: TGTGCCAGCAGAAGCTGGGGACACCTCTACGAGCAGTACTTC
D: .; size: .; V: TRBV9; J: TRBJ1-2; CDR3: CASSVEGFGGYTF; DNA: TGTGCCAGCAGCGTAGAAGGGTTTGGGGGCTACACCTTC
D: TRBD2; size: .; V: TRBV7-9; J: TRBJ2-3; CDR3: CASRSTGGPPDTQYF; DNA: TGTGCCAGCAGGAGTACGGGAGGGCCCCCAGATACGCAGTATTTT
D: .; size: .; V: TRBV3-1; J: TRBJ2-7; CDR3: CASSRTTINYEQYF; DNA: TGTGCCAGCAGTCGGACGACTATCAACTACGAGCAGTACTTC
D: .; size: .; V: TRBV5-1; J: TRBJ1-1; CDR3: CASSLALGRLNTEAFF; DNA: TGCGCCAGCAGCTTGGCCCTCGGCAGATTGAACACTGAAGCTTTCTTT
D: .; size: .; V: TRBV30; J: TRBJ1-2; CDR3: CAFKGGYGYTF; DNA: TGTGCCTTCAAGGGTGGCTATGGCTACACCTTC
D: TRBD1; size: .; V: TRBV5-6; J: TRBJ1-1; CDR3: CASQGDKNTEAFF; DNA: TGTGCCTCCCAGGGGGACAAGAACACTGAAGCTTTCTTT
D: .; size: few; V: TRBV29-1; J: TRBJ1-1; CDR3: CSVEDNGKTEAFF; DNA: TGCAGCGTTGAAGACAATGGTAAGACTGAAGCTTTCTTT
D: .; size: .; V: TRBV28; J: TRBJ1-4; CDR3: CASRPAGQGREKLFF; DNA: TGTGCCAGCAGACCCGCCGGCCAGGGGAGGGAAAAACTGTTTTTT
D: TRBD1; size: few; V: TRBV20-1; J: TRBJ1-2; CDR3: CSARDSGTVYGYTF; DNA: TGCAGTGCTAGAGACTCCGGGACAGTCTATGGCTACACCTTC
D: .; size: .; V: TRBV12-3/TRBV12-4; J: TRBJ1-1; CDR3: CASSFAGGRKNTEAFF; DNA: TGTGCCAGCAGTTTTGCGGGGGGGCGGAAGAACACTGAAGCTTTCTTT
D: TRBD1; size: .; V: TRBV20-1; J: TRBJ2-5; CDR3: CSATPPDRPNKETQYF; DNA: TGCAGTGCTACCCCTCCGGACAGGCCAAACAAGGAGACCCAGTACTTC
D: TRBD2; size: few; V: TRBV11-3; J: TRBJ2-1; CDR3: CASSLSLAGVGNEQFF; DNA: TGTGCCAGCAGCTTAAGTCTAGCGGGAGTGGGGAATGAGCAGTTCTTC
D: TRBD1; size: .; V: TRBV20-1; J: TRBJ1-6; CDR3: CSGRGLGNSPLHF; DNA: TGCAGTGGAAGGGGGCTCGGGAATTCACCCCTCCACTTT
D: TRBD1; size: few; V: TRBV27; J: TRBJ2-7; CDR3: CASNGDRGHEQYF; DNA: TGTGCCAGCAACGGAGACAGGGGCCACGAGCAGTACTTC
D: .; size: .; V: TRBV27; J: TRBJ2-3; CDR3: CASKTRDRSTDTQYF; DNA: TGTGCCAGCAAAACGAGAGACAGGAGCACAGATACGCAGTATTTT
D: .; size: .; V: TRBV9; J: TRBJ1-1; CDR3: CASSVATGDPMNTEAFF; DNA: TGTGCCAGCAGCGTAGCTACTGGGGATCCCATGAACACTGAAGCTTTCTTT
D: TRBD2; size: many; V: TRBV20-1; J: TRBJ2-5; CDR3: CSAGIAGVEETQYF; DNA: TGCAGTGCCGGTATAGCGGGAGTGGAAGAGACCCAGTACTTC
D: .; size: .; V: TRBV3-1; J: TRBJ1-1; CDR3: CASSPPGISNTEAFF; DNA: TGTGCCAGCAGCCCCCCGGGTATTTCGAACACTGAAGCTTTCTTT
D: .; size: .; V: TRBV6-5; J: TRBJ2-7; CDR3: CASSSGLGYEQYF; DNA: TGTGCCAGCAGTTCTGGACTGGGCTACGAGCAGTACTTC
D: TRBD1; size: .; V: TRBV4-2; J: TRBJ1-2; CDR3: CASSQYIGQGNGYTF; DNA: TGTGCCAGCAGCCAATATATCGGACAGGGGAATGGCTACACCTTC
D: .; size: .; V: TRBV18; J: TRBJ2-7; CDR3: CASSALPGAEQYF; DNA: TGTGCCAGCTCGGCCCTGCCAGGGGCCGAGCAGTACTTC
D: .; size: .; V: TRBV19; J: TRBJ2-7; CDR3: CASSRGESSYEQYF; DNA: TGTGCCAGTAGTAGGGGGGAAAGCTCCTACGAGCAGTACTTC
D: TRBD1; size: .; V: TRBV20-1; J: TRBJ1-5; CDR3: CSAQDRGLNQPQHF; DNA: TGCAGTGCCCAGGACAGGGGCCTCAATCAGCCCCAGCATTTT
D: .; size: .; V: TRBV9; J: TRBJ2-7; CDR3: CASSVGAVTYEQYF; DNA: TGTGCCAGCAGCGTAGGGGCCGTAACCTACGAGCAGTACTTC
D: TRBD1; size: .; V: TRBV12-3/TRBV12-4; J: TRBJ1-5; CDR3: CASTIRTGTSNQPQHF; DNA: TGTGCCAGCACCATAAGGACAGGGACTAGCAATCAGCCCCAGCATTTT
D: .; size: .; V: TRBV7-9; J: TRBJ2-2; CDR3: CASSPFGELDTGELFF; DNA: TGTGCCAGCAGCCCTTTTGGTGAATTAGACACCGGGGAGCTGTTTTTT
D: .; size: .; V: TRBV19; J: TRBJ1-5; CDR3: CASSTSGTQYSNQPQHF; DNA: TGTGCCAGTAGTACCTCGGGCACTCAGTATAGCAATCAGCCCCAGCATTTT
D: .; size: many; V: TRBV29-1; J: TRBJ1-1; CDR3: CSVEKGEGTEAFF; DNA: TGCAGCGTTGAAAAAGGGGAGGGAACTGAAGCTTTCTTT